This T cell receptor (beta chain) was observed in a study of regulatory T cells in long-lasting Graves disease. Background on the study: Graves' disease counted as persistent after over 5 years of antithyroid drugs with positive TSH receptor antibodies.

This clonotype has ten or more counts. To make TCR beta libraries, researchers used iRepertoire HTBI primers and Arm-PCR of CDR3 regions. Using its own MiXCR run on the multiplex PCR reads, TCRdb lists one record per CDR3 protein. The sample has under 450,000 distinct CDR3 sequences; 20% to 25% are singletons. The time point here: persistent/refractory GD, antithyroid drugs over 5 years with positive TRAb. Scientists built the TCR library using RNA that was extracted from PBMCs. Germline V gives CDR1 PRHDT, CDR2 FYEKMQ (reference sequence). The V end lost 1 base, the J end lost 10 bases, and 10 bases lay between the germline ends. This CDR3 has 13 amino acids.

This receptor was identified in a female donor with Graves disease. The chain links TRBV13 to TRBJ2-2, with a possible D match to TRBD2 (5 bases). The sample consisted of peripheral blood mononuclear cells (PBMCs), taken when the disease was refractory, from a patient treated with antithyroid drugs. The CDR3 nucleotides are TGTGCCAGCAGCTTAGAGGCGGAGGAGGAGCTGTTTTTT. Amino acids: CASSLEAEEELFF.